A single sample gave rise to the 13 T cell receptor gamma chains below, sequenced in a study of Vδ1+ human thymocytes. Study results and limitations: Highly polyclonal TRG and TRD repertoires with Gaussian CDR3 length distributions appeared in thymus.

The antigens for these receptors are not known. Sequences come from RNA converted to cDNA by reverse transcription. CDR3 amplicons came from multiplex PCR with pooled V-gene forward and constant-region reverse primers. TCRdb repeated clone calling on the multiplex PCR reads with CATT. Of 8,500 to 13,000 gamma-chain clones in the sample, over 40% were seen once. Sequenced material: Vdelta1+ gamma-delta thymocytes from the thymus. Noted subset: FACS-sorted CD3+ TCRalphabeta- TCRVdelta1+ TCRVdelta2- thymocytes. These receptors all stem from a boy in the first two years of life who had congenital heart surgery.

This chain joins TRGV8 and TRGJ1 or TRGJ2. TCRdb leaves out the J gene; it was filled in here by matching the DNA to germline. V was clipped by 2 bases and J by 5 bases; unmatched bases: 9. The CDR3 is made up of 14 amino acids. Germline V gene data show CDR1 as VENAVY and CDR2 as YDSYNSRV. CDR3 residues: CATWDTFVHYKKLF. In nucleotides, the CDR3 is TGTGCCACCTGGGATACCTTTGTCCATTATAAGAAACTCTTT.

The chain has TRGV3 and TRGJ1 or TRGJ2. The J gene is not listed in TCRdb, so it was assigned here from a DNA match to germline. The V gene's germline CDR1 is VTNTFY and CDR2 YDVSTARD (reference sequence). This CDR3 spans 12 amino acids. With V trimmed by 0 bases and J by 11 bases, 7 bases remained unmatched. The CDR3 region has the DNA TGTGCCACCTGGGACAGGCCGGCGGAGAAACTCTTT. It specifies CATWDRPAEKLF.

The chain has TRGV2 and TRGJ1 or TRGJ2. Germline CDR1 EGSNGY, CDR2 YDSYNSKV. V shed 2 bases and J 4 bases; nucleotides not matched to a gene: 5. The CDR3 is 13 amino acids. CDR3 sequence reads: CATWDEAYYKKLF. The CDR3 nucleotides are TGTGCCACCTGGGACGAGGCGTATTATAAGAAACTCTTT.

This chain connects TRGV8 to TRGJ1 or TRGJ2. Since TCRdb gives no J gene, matching the DNA to germline was used here to assign it. In germline, CDR1 is VENAVY, CDR2 YDSYNSRV. V shed 0 bases and J 4 bases; nucleotides not matched to a gene: 9. The CDR3 spans 15 residues. CDR3 sequence: CATWDRPAGYYKKLF. CDR3 DNA sequence: TGTGCCACCTGGGATAGGCCCGCCGGATATTATAAGAAACTCTTT.

This clone was seen only a few times. This sequence joins TRGV4 and TRGJ1 or TRGJ2. The CDR3 contains 14 residues. With 0 bases clipped from V and 2 bases from J, the junction kept 4 bases outside the gene matches. In germline, CDR1 is EGSTGY, CDR2 YDSYTSSV. The CDR3 DNA sequence: TGTGCCACCTGGGATGGGCTGGATTATTATAAGAAACTCTTT. This gives the protein CATWDGLDYYKKLF.

This clone was detected only once. The V and J genes are TRGV4 and TRGJ1 or TRGJ2. TCRdb lists no J gene, so it was determined here by aligning the DNA to germline. Losses at the gene ends were 3 bases for V and 4 bases for J; bases not matched to a gene: 15. Germline V gives CDR1 EGSTGY, CDR2 YDSYTSSV. The CDR3 has 16 residues. CDR3 nucleotide sequence: TGTGCCACCTGGGATATGGCCCCCCGAGGATATTATAAGAAACTCTTT. Translation gives CATWDMAPRGYYKKLF.

The J gene is TRGJ1 or TRGJ2, the V gene TRGV9. Germline V CDR1 and CDR2: GITISATS, ISYDGTV (reference sequence). The V segment lost 2 bases and the J segment 9 bases; nucleotides outside the gene matches: 13. The length of the CDR3 is 14 residues. The CDR3 sequence is CALWEATDNSKKLF. DNA of the CDR3: TGTGCCTTGTGGGAGGCCACGGATAACTCTAAGAAACTCTTT.

This clone was seen a single time. This chain uses TRGV3 with TRGJ1 or TRGJ2. The J gene, left out of TCRdb, was set here by checking the DNA against germline. Germline lookup yields CDR1 VTNTFY and CDR2 YDVSTARD (reference sequence). The CDR3 sequence is 14 residues long. Trimming cost V 0 bases and J 4 bases; bases outside gene matches: 6. The CDR3 loop reads CATWDRPLYYKKLF. The CDR3 DNA reads as TGTGCCACCTGGGACAGGCCTTTGTATTATAAGAAACTCTTT.

On this clone: One base away lies a much larger clone, so this may be a sequencing read error. The V and J genes are TRGV4 and TRGJ1 or TRGJ2. Assignment of the J gene here rests on matching the DNA to germline, because TCRdb gives none. Losses at the gene ends were 2 bases for V and 3 bases for J; bases not matched to a gene: 4. Looked up from germline, CDR1 is EGSTGY and CDR2 is YDSYTSSV. The CDR3 has 13 residues. The CDR3 reads CATWDETYYKKLF. The DNA for the CDR3 is TGTGCCACCTGGGATGAGACTTATTATAAGAAACTCTTT.

This clone was counted only a few times. V is TRGV4 and J is TRGJ1 or TRGJ2. The CDR3 contains 12 residues. Germline V gene sequence: CDR1 EGSTGY, CDR2 YDSYTSSV. V was pared by 5 bases and J by 5 bases, with 6 bases of the junction left unmatched. The CDR3 DNA follows: TGTGCCACCTGGGTCGTTCATTATAAGAAACTCTTT. This encodes CATWVVHYKKLF.

The chain joins TRGV3 to TRGJ1 or TRGJ2. TCRdb does not report a J gene; here it was assigned by matching the DNA to germline references. V gave up 0 bases and J gave up 8 bases; unmatched junction bases: 13. The CDR3 runs to 15 residues. CDR1 VTNTFY and CDR2 YDVSTARD come from the germline V gene (reference sequence). This chain's CDR3 is CATWDRLSVANKKLF. Written as DNA, the CDR3 is TGTGCCACCTGGGACAGGCTGTCGGTAGCGAATAAGAAACTCTTT.

The genes are TRGV3 and TRGJ1 or TRGJ2. TCRdb leaves out the J gene; it was filled in here by matching the DNA to germline. This CDR3 has 14 residues. Per germline, CDR1 VTNTFY and CDR2 YDVSTARD (reference sequence). The V gene end was trimmed by 1 base and the J gene end by 2 bases; junction bases not matched to a gene: 5. CDR3 sequence reads: CATWDSSDYYKKLF. The DNA for the CDR3 is TGTGCCACCTGGGACAGCTCAGATTATTATAAGAAACTCTTT.

The rearrangement joins TRGV5 to TRGJ1 or TRGJ2. As TCRdb names no J gene, one was assigned here on the basis of a DNA match to germline. Germline V gene lookup returns CDR1 VINAFY and CDR2 YDVSNSKD. The CDR3 length is 14 residues. V gave up 0 bases and J gave up 9 bases; unmatched junction bases: 11. CDR3 in DNA: TGTGCCACCTGGGACAGGCGAATGCCATTTAAGAAACTCTTT. Protein sequence: CATWDRRMPFKKLF.